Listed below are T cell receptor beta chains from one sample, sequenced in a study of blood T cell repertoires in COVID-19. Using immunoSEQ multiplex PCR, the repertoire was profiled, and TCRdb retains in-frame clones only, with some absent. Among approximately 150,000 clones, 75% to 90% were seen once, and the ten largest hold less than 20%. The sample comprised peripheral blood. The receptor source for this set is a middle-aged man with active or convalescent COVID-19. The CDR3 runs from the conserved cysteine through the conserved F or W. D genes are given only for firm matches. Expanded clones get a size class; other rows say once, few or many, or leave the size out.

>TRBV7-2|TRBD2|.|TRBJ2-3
CASSLASGSTDTQYF
TGTGCCAGCAGCTTGGCTAGCGGTAGCACAGATACGCAGTATTTT
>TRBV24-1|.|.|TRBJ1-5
CATRPTGLGSNQPQHF
TGTGCCACCAGGCCTACAGGGCTGGGCAGCAATCAGCCCCAGCATTTT
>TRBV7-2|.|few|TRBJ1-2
CASSFNNYGYTF
TGTGCCAGCAGCTTCAATAACTATGGCTACACCTTC
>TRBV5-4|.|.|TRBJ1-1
CASSLALAGVNTEAFF
TGTGCCAGCAGCTTGGCATTAGCAGGGGTCAACACTGAAGCTTTCTTT
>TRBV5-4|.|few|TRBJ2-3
CASSLEDGGEQYF
TGTGCCAGCAGCTTGGAGGACGGGGGTGAGCAGTATTTT
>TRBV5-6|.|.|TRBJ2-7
CASSWGLTYEQYF
TGTGCCAGCAGCTGGGGCTTAACCTACGAGCAGTACTTC
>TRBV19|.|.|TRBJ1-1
CASSIEQRNTEAFF
TGTGCCAGTAGTATCGAGCAACGGAACACTGAAGCTTTCTTT
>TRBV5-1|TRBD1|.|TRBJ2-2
CASSLEGQGDTGELFF
TGCGCCAGCAGCTTGGAGGGACAGGGGGACACCGGGGAGCTGTTTTTT
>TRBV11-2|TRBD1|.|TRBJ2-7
CASSGGPDRGAEQYF
TGTGCCAGCAGCGGGGGCCCGGACAGGGGAGCCGAGCAGTACTTC
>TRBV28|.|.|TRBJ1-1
CASSHYPGGTEAFF
TGTGCCAGCAGTCACTATCCGGGTGGCACTGAAGCTTTCTTT
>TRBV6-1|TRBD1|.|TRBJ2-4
CASSERGPKNIQYF
TGTGCCAGCAGTGAAAGGGGGCCGAAAAACATTCAGTACTTC
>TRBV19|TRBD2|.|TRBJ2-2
CASRHGTSGLTGELFF
TGTGCCAGTAGACACGGGACTAGCGGGCTTACCGGGGAGCTGTTTTTT
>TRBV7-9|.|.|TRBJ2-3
CASSPVGVPTDTQYF
TGTGCCAGCAGCCCCGTCGGGGTTCCCACAGATACGCAGTATTTT
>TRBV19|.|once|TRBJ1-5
CASSIGLRLINQPQHF
TGTGCCAGTAGTATAGGTCTAAGACTAATTAATCAGCCCCAGCATTTT
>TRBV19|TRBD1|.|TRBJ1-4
CASSQIQGLGNEKLFF
TGTGCCAGTAGTCAAATACAGGGGTTGGGGAATGAAAAACTGTTTTTT